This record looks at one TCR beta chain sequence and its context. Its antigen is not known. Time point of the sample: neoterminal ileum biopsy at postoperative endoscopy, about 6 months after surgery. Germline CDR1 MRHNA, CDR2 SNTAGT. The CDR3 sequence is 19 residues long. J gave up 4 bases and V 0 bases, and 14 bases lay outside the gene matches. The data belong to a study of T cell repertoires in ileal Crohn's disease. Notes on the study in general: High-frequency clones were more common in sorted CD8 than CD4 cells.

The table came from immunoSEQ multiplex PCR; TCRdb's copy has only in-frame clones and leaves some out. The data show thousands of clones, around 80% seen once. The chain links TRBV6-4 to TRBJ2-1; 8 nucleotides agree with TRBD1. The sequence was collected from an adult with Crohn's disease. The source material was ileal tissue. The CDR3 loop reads CASSDSWDRYLYLYNEQFF. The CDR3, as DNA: TGTGCCAGCAGTGACTCTTGGGACAGGTACCTATATTTATACAATGAGCAGTTCTTC.